The 10 T cell receptor beta chains below were found in one sample sequenced in a study of cytomegalovirus exposure and HLA in healthy donors. 13 Jbeta primers and 60 Vbeta primers were used for the PCR. Here immunoSEQ multiplex PCR was the method, and the copy in TCRdb shows in-frame clones only, minus some. There are about 140,000 clones in the sample; approximately 82% occur only once, and 1.5% to 2% lies in the top ten. The sequenced sample was PBMCs. The receptors were gathered from a woman between 35 and 50 years old in good health and CMV-seronegative.

The chain recombines TRBV4-3 with TRBJ2-1; the D gene is possibly TRBD2 (5 bases). The V end was cut by 3 bases, the J end by 9 bases, with 15 bases between. Germline V gene data show CDR1 as LGHNA and CDR2 as YSLEER. This CDR3 has 14 amino acids. The CDR3 nucleotides are TGCGCCAGCAGCCAGGACTCCACCGGGCTTGAGCAGTTCTTC. It codes for CASSQDSTGLEQFF.

The CDR3 sequence: CASSLGTGAIYEQYF. CDR3 DNA sequence: TGTGCCAGCAGTCTCGGGACAGGGGCTATCTACGAGCAGTACTTC. This sequence joins TRBV9 and TRBJ2-7; 10 bases fit TRBD1. This CDR3 has 15 residues. Trimming cost V 5 bases and J 3 bases; bases outside gene matches: 8. The germline V gene encodes CDR1 SGDLS and CDR2 YYNGEE.

This chain connects TRBV13 to TRBJ2-7; D gene uncertain. Per the germline V gene, CDR1 is PRHDT and CDR2 is FYEKMQ (reference sequence). V was cut by 2 bases and J by 2 bases, with 16 bases left in between. There are 16 residues in the CDR3. The CDR3: CASSLSRLGSPYEQYF. CDR3 nucleotides: TGTGCCAGCAGCTTAAGTAGGCTAGGTAGTCCCTACGAGCAGTACTTC.

Only one count was recorded for this clone. This CDR3 reads CASSDLQGANYGYTF. The CDR3 DNA is TGTGCCAGCTCAGACTTACAAGGAGCTAACTATGGCTACACCTTC. The chain carries TRBV19 and TRBJ1-2; D call uncertain. This CDR3 has 15 residues. Germline V gene sequence: CDR1 LNHDA, CDR2 SQIVND (reference sequence). The V and J ends lost 9 bases and 0 bases respectively, with 17 bases between them.

The V and J genes are TRBV7-9 and TRBJ1-1, with D unclear. The CDR3 has 12 residues. Per the germline V gene, CDR1 is SEHNR and CDR2 is FQNEAQ (reference sequence). The V end lost 0 bases, the J end lost 11 bases, and 10 bases lay between the germline ends. The CDR3 DNA reads TGTGCCAGCAGCTTAGCCCAGGTCTACGCTTTCTTT. Amino acids: CASSLAQVYAFF.

The chain joins TRBV10-3 to TRBJ1-5, with 8 bases fitting TRBD1. Looked up from germline, CDR1 is ENHRY and CDR2 is SYGVKD. There are 15 residues in the CDR3. Trimming cost V 2 bases and J 4 bases; bases outside gene matches: 4. The CDR3 DNA sequence: TGTGCCATCAGTGAGAGACAGGGGCGAAATCAGCCCCAGCATTTT. Residues: CAISERQGRNQPQHF.

This sequence joins TRBV28 and TRBJ1-1; D not resolved. The length of the CDR3 is 13 residues. The germline V gene encodes CDR1 MDHEN and CDR2 SYDVKM. Trimming removed 6 bases from V and 12 bases from J, with 20 bases in between. The DNA for the CDR3 is TGTGCCAGCAGCCGCCTCTTTTATCCCGGGTCTTTCTTT. The encoded protein is CASSRLFYPGSFF. Together with reference TRBV28 and TRBJ1-1, the CDR3 gives the full variable domain: DVKVTQSSRYLVKRTGEKVFLECVQDMDHENMFWYRQDPGLGLRLIYFSYDVKMKEKGDIPEGYSVSREKKERFSLILESASTNQTSMYLCASSRLFYPGSFFGQGTRLTVV.

The chain combines TRBV5-6 with TRBJ2-5, with 7 bases lining up with TRBD2. This CDR3 contains 12 residues. V gave up 3 bases and J gave up 5 bases; unmatched junction bases: 1. Germline assignment: CDR1 SGHDT and CDR2 YYEEEE. CDR3 loop: CASSWGGETQYF. For the CDR3, the DNA is TGTGCCAGCAGCTGGGGGGGGGAGACCCAGTACTTC. Supplemented by reference TRBV5-6 and TRBJ2-5, the full variable domain reads DAGVTQSPTHLIKTRGQQVTLRCSPKSGHDTVSWYQQALGQGPQFIFQYYEEEERQRGNFPDRFSGHQFPNYSSELNVNALLLGDSALYLCASSWGGETQYFGPGTRLLVL.

CDR3 bases: TGTGCCAGCAGCTTAGCGCTCCACAGGAGCTACCAAGAGACCCAGTACTTC. Protein: CASSLALHRSYQETQYF. The gene calls are TRBV7-6 and TRBJ2-5, with a weak D call TRBD1 (5 bases). The CDR3 totals 17 residues. Per germline, CDR1 SGHVS and CDR2 FNYEAQ. V was clipped by 0 bases and J by 0 bases, with 14 bases between them.

The chain couples TRBV30 to TRBJ2-3, with D tentatively TRBD1 (6 bases). Trimming cost V 3 bases and J 4 bases, with 17 bases left between them. There are 15 residues in the CDR3. Germline CDR1 and CDR2: GTSNPN and SVGIG (reference sequence). In DNA, the CDR3 is TGTGCCTGGAGGCAGGGGAGTCTTTGGGCAGATACGCAGTATTTT. This codes for CAWRQGSLWADTQYF.